These 27 T cell receptor beta chains came from one sample sequenced in a study of T cells in Graves' hyperthyroidism and ophthalmopathy (dated by TCRdb to the late 2010s). The library was produced with multiplex PCR. This sample was sequenced with an Illumina HiSeq 2000. The TCR beta CDR3 regions were amplified from the RNA transcripts. A first-round RT-PCR of the TCR CDR3 used the HTBI primer set with the Qiagen OneStep RT-PCR kit. The raw public data were reprocessed by TCRdb itself: fastp quality trimming at Q25, MiXCR clonotype calling, in-frame beta chains only. Each CDR3 protein gets just one entry, which takes the most common genes and DNA from the rows behind it. For this sample there are 550,000 to 600,000 distinct CDR3 sequences; approximately 14% appear just once. The ten largest clones capture more than 6% of the sample. Input material: blood. The receptor source for this set is a young woman with Graves' ophthalmopathy.

This clonotype was observed many times. This chain links TRBV2 with TRBJ1-3; D not resolved. Germline values: CDR1 SNHLY, CDR2 FYNNEI. The germline V and J ends were trimmed by 2 bases and 0 bases, with 8 bases remaining between them. This CDR3 spans 15 amino acids. CDR3: CASSELFLSGNTIYF. The CDR3 nucleotides read TGTGCCAGCAGTGAACTCTTCCTCTCTGGAAACACCATATATTTT.

This CDR3 is CASSGTGGHFYEQYF. The CDR3 DNA is TGTGCCAGCAGCGGAACAGGGGGCCATTTCTACGAGCAGTACTTC. V gene TRBV9 combines with J gene TRBJ2-7; TRBD1 agrees at 9 bases. With 3 bases clipped from V and 3 bases from J, the junction kept 7 bases outside the gene matches. The CDR3 runs to 15 residues. CDR1 and CDR2 from the germline V gene are SGDLS and YYNGEE.

This clonotype was picked up a small number of times. The chain is built from TRBV7-8 and TRBJ2-1, with a possible D match to TRBD1 (5 bases). The CDR3 has 15 residues. The germline V gene has CDR1 SGHVS and CDR2 FQNEAQ. V was clipped by 2 bases and J by 4 bases, with 12 bases between them. The CDR3 sequence: CASSLRRVRYNEQFF. The CDR3 bases are TGTGCCAGCAGCTTACGCAGGGTTCGTTACAATGAGCAGTTCTTC.

This clonotype was observed many times. The chain carries TRBV10-3 and TRBJ2-7; 9 nucleotides agree with TRBD1. Germline V gives CDR1 ENHRY, CDR2 SYGVKD. CDR3 length: 14 residues. V shed 7 bases, J shed 1 base, and the junction held 5 bases outside the gene matches. CDR3 residues: CAINRDRDSYEQYF. CDR3 DNA sequence: TGTGCCATCAACCGGGACAGGGATTCCTACGAGCAGTACTTC.

CDR3 amino acids: CSVVLTRGNTGELFF. The CDR3 region has the DNA TGCAGCGTTGTCTTGACGCGGGGGAACACCGGGGAGCTGTTTTTT. The chain is built from TRBV29-1 and TRBJ2-2; possible D gene TRBD2, 6 bases. In germline, CDR1 is SQVTM, CDR2 ANQGSEA. Trimming took off 4 bases at V and 1 base at J, with 13 bases between the two ends. The CDR3 loop spans 15 amino acids.

The V gene is TRBV4-1, the J gene TRBJ2-3; 7 bases line up with TRBD2. The CDR3 extends over 14 amino acids. Germline V gene sequence: CDR1 MGHRA, CDR2 YSYEKL. V dropped 4 bases and J dropped 5; count of bases not matched to a gene: 6. The CDR3 DNA reads as TGCGCCAGCAGCCGCGCGGGAGTAATAGATACGCAGTATTTT. Amino acid sequence: CASSRAGVIDTQYF.

In its sample, this clonotype was seen many times. The chain carries TRBV24-1 and TRBJ2-1; tentative D call: TRBD2 (6 bases). The CDR3 runs to 21 residues. V lost 1 base and J lost 0, with 24 bases in between. CDR1 is KGHDR, CDR2 SFDVKD, per germline. The CDR3 DNA follows: TGTGCCACCAGTGATTTCCCCCCCGTTGACTGGCGGGAAAGCTCCTACAATGAGCAGTTCTTC. Its translation is CATSDFPPVDWRESSYNEQFF.

This clonotype has just a few counts. The rearrangement joins TRBV10-1 to TRBJ2-7; maybe TRBD1 (6 bases). Germline V gene lookup returns CDR1 WNHNN and CDR2 SYGVQD (reference sequence). V was trimmed by 7 bases and J by 2 bases, leaving 18 bases between them. The CDR3 is 15 residues long. The CDR3 DNA sequence: TGCGCCAGCAACCCAGCTACAGGGAAACCCTACGAGCAGTACTTC. It is translated as CASNPATGKPYEQYF.

Ten or more counts support this clonotype. The J gene is TRBJ2-5, the V gene TRBV12-3 or TRBV12-4; possibly TRBD1 or TRBD2 for D (5 bases each). V lost 3 bases, J lost 7 bases, and 12 bases lay in between. This CDR3 has 13 residues. CDR3 nucleotides: TGTGCCAGCAGTTTGGGACCCCCCGCGACCCAGTACTTC. Residues: CASSLGPPATQYF.

This clonotype came up once. A much larger clone differs by one base, so this may be a read error. In nucleotides, the CDR3 is TGCAGTGCTACACCGAACGAGCAGTACTTC. It translates to CSATPNEQYF. The V call is TRBV20-1, the J call TRBJ2-7, with D uncertain. Trimming left V 4 bases short and J 5 bases short, with 6 bases between. The CDR3 consists of 10 residues. Germline V gene lookup returns CDR1 DFQATT and CDR2 SNEGSKA (reference sequence).

The chain couples TRBV7-8 to TRBJ1-6; maybe TRBD1 (6 bases). V lost 4 bases and J 6 bases, leaving 19 bases between the germline ends. The CDR3 contains 17 residues. Germline values: CDR1 SGHVS, CDR2 FQNEAQ. The CDR3 nucleotides read TGTGCCAGCAGCTCGCGATTTTCGGGGGCTAGTAATTCACCCCTCCACTTT. It specifies CASSSRFSGASNSPLHF.

This clonotype has more than one count but fewer than ten. The J gene is TRBJ2-7, the V gene TRBV5-6; a weak D match, TRBD1 (5 bases). The germline gives CDR1 SGHDT, CDR2 YYEEEE. Deletions cut 4 bases from V and 7 bases from J, with 21 bases between. CDR3 length equals 15 residues. The CDR3 coding sequence is TGTGCCAGCAGCCTGGGGATCGTGGCGGACACAGAGCAGTACTTC. It translates to CASSLGIVADTEQYF.

V usage is TRBV28 and J usage is TRBJ2-3, with D unclear. Germline-derived CDR1 and CDR2 are MDHEN and SYDVKM. The CDR3 has 17 amino acids. Trimming pared 3 bases from V and 2 bases from J, leaving 18 bases between. CDR3 DNA: TGTGCCAGCAGTTTTGGAGTAGCAGGCAGCCTCACAGATACGCAGTATTTT. Translating gives CASSFGVAGSLTDTQYF.

This clonotype was seen ten or more times. V is TRBV11-2 and J is TRBJ2-7; weak D call: TRBD2 (5 bases). With 0 bases removed from V and 1 base from J, the gap between germline ends came to 10 bases. Germline lookup yields CDR1 SGHAT and CDR2 FQNNGV. This CDR3 is 15 amino acids long. The CDR3 coding sequence is TGTGCCAGCAGCTTAGAGGGAGTGCAATCCTACGAGCAGTACTTC. Its translation is CASSLEGVQSYEQYF. The variable domain in full, with the rest retrieved from reference TRBV11-2 and TRBJ2-7, is EAGVAQSPRYKIIEKRQSVAFWCNPISGHATLYWYQQILGQGPKLLIQFQNNGVVDDSQLPKDRFSAERLKGVDSTLKIQPAKLEDSAVYLCASSLEGVQSYEQYFGPGTRLTVT.

This chain links TRBV28 with TRBJ1-3; D possibly corresponds to TRBD1 (6 bases). There are 17 residues in the CDR3. Germline V gene data show CDR1 as MDHEN and CDR2 as SYDVKM. The V end was cut by 5 bases, the J end by 2 bases, with 19 bases between. The CDR3: CASSPATLQGPGNTIYF. In DNA, the CDR3 is TGTGCCAGCAGTCCCGCGACCCTACAGGGCCCTGGAAACACCATATATTTT. Filled out from reference TRBV28 and TRBJ1-3, the complete variable domain reads DVKVTQSSRYLVKRTGEKVFLECVQDMDHENMFWYRQDPGLGLRLIYFSYDVKMKEKGDIPEGYSVSREKKERFSLILESASTNQTSMYLCASSPATLQGPGNTIYFGEGSWLTVV.

In its sample, this clonotype was seen many times. The chain recombines TRBV6-1 with TRBJ1-3; TRBD1 matches at 10 bases. V dropped 8 bases and J dropped 2; count of bases not matched to a gene: 6. Germline CDR1 reads MNHNS; CDR2 reads SASEGT. The CDR3 is made up of 15 amino acids. Here the CDR3 reads CASETGGQTGNTIYF. The CDR3 coding sequence is TGTGCCAGCGAGACAGGGGGCCAAACTGGAAACACCATATATTTT.

This clonotype was recorded many times. The V gene is TRBV27, the J gene TRBJ1-1; D not resolved. Germline V CDR1 and CDR2: MNHEY, SMNVEV (reference sequence). The CDR3 is 13 residues long. Trimming cost V 5 bases and J 4 bases, with 11 bases left between them. The CDR3, as DNA: TGTGCCAGCAGTCCCGCTCGAGGCACTGAAGCTTTCTTT. It specifies CASSPARGTEAFF.

Many counts were recorded for this clonotype. The V call is TRBV6-5, the J call TRBJ1-1; the D is unclear. The germline V gene encodes CDR1 MNHEY and CDR2 SVGAGI. The CDR3 covers 15 residues. With 0 bases removed from V and 0 bases from J, the gap between germline ends came to 8 bases. The CDR3 sequence: CASSYSNILNTEAFF. The CDR3 DNA reads as TGTGCCAGCAGTTACTCTAATATACTGAACACTGAAGCTTTCTTT.

This clonotype was detected ten times or more. V is TRBV10-3 and J is TRBJ2-3; 7 bases align to TRBD1. The CDR3 has 16 amino acids. CDR1 is ENHRY, CDR2 SYGVKD, per germline. V shed 5 bases, J shed 0 bases, and the junction held 8 bases outside the gene matches. The DNA for the CDR3 is TGTGCCATCAGTTCTACTACAGGGGCTAGCACAGATACGCAGTATTTT. Its translation: CAISSTTGASTDTQYF.

At least ten counts were recorded for this clonotype. The chain combines TRBV20-1 with TRBJ2-1; 9 nucleotides match TRBD2. V shed 5 bases, J shed 1 base, and the junction held 6 bases outside the gene matches. CDR3 length: 15 residues. Germline V gene data show CDR1 as DFQATT and CDR2 as SNEGSKA (reference sequence). CDR3 sequence reads: CSAPRTSVSYNEQFF. The DNA for the CDR3 is TGCAGTGCTCCCCGGACTAGCGTTTCCTACAATGAGCAGTTCTTC.

The chain combines TRBV15 with TRBJ2-7, with unresolved D. The CDR3 loop spans 15 amino acids. CDR1 LNHNV and CDR2 YYDKDF come from the germline V gene (reference sequence). V was pared by 0 bases and J by 2 bases, with 11 bases between. The DNA for the CDR3 is TGTGCCACCAGCAGAGATACGGGTCCCACCTACGAGCAGTACTTC. Protein product: CATSRDTGPTYEQYF.

This clonotype was seen a handful of times. The chain links TRBV12-3 or TRBV12-4 to TRBJ1-6; D gene ambiguous. The CDR3 covers 15 residues. Trimming removed 5 bases from V and 4 bases from J, with 12 bases in between. CDR3 in DNA: TGTGCCAGCAGTCCCCGGGCGGAATATAATTCACCCCTCCACTTT. Amino acid sequence: CASSPRAEYNSPLHF.

The table lists this clonotype with many counts. In DNA form, the CDR3 reads TGTGCCAGCAGCCTCCGCGGTAGCGGTATTTATGAGCAGTTCTTC. This encodes CASSLRGSGIYEQFF. This chain connects TRBV3-1 to TRBJ2-1; tentatively, D is TRBD2 (6 bases). Trimming removed 4 bases at V and 8 bases at J, with 18 bases between. Germline-derived CDR1 and CDR2 are LGHDT and YNNKEL (reference sequence). CDR3 length: 15 residues.

The V and J genes are TRBV25-1 and TRBJ2-7, with 7 bases that match TRBD1. CDR3 length: 13 amino acids. Germline assignment: CDR1 MGHDK and CDR2 SYGVNS. V shed 6 bases and J 2 bases; nucleotides not matched to a gene: 4. The CDR3: CASRMGTAYEQYF. As DNA, the CDR3 is TGTGCCAGCAGGATGGGGACAGCCTACGAGCAGTACTTC.

Only a few counts were recorded for this clonotype. This chain connects TRBV15 to TRBJ2-2; 11 bases are shared with TRBD1. V shed 5 bases and J 4 bases; nucleotides not matched to a gene: 6. This CDR3 has 16 residues. Germline V CDR1 and CDR2: LNHNV, YYDKDF (reference sequence). CDR3 region: CATSPGQGASTGELFF. CDR3 DNA sequence: TGTGCCACCAGCCCCGGACAGGGGGCTAGCACCGGGGAGCTGTTTTTT.

The sample holds many counts of this clonotype. The chain is built from TRBV15 and TRBJ1-1, with a possible D match to TRBD1 (6 bases). V shed 0 bases and J shed 1 base, with 18 bases lying between them. The CDR3 sequence is 18 residues long. Germline CDR1 LNHNV, CDR2 YYDKDF (reference sequence). For the CDR3, the DNA is TGTGCCACCAGCAGAGATCCCTTGAAAGGGGGAAGGAACACTGAAGCTTTCTTT. Its translation is CATSRDPLKGGRNTEAFF.

This clonotype was observed a few times. This chain links TRBV6-1 with TRBJ2-1; 8 bases line up with TRBD1. This CDR3 spans 19 amino acids. The trim removed 5 bases at V and 0 bases at J, leaving 15 bases unmatched. CDR1 is MNHNS, CDR2 SASEGT, per germline. CDR3 DNA sequence: TGTGCCAGCAGTTTTAGACAGGGGCCGGATTACAGCTCCTACAATGAGCAGTTCTTC. Translating gives CASSFRQGPDYSSYNEQFF.